The source of this T cell receptor beta chain is a study of beta chain features in type 1 diabetes. Turning to the study itself: Patients were similar to healthy donors in age and gender (as well as in cell yields).

Study results and limitations: Comparison showed that naive, central memory and Treg TCRB repertoires appeared more similar among patients than among healthy donors. Researchers report that Type 1 diabetes patients had moderately but significantly shorter TCRB CDR3s across all four CD4+ subsets.

The study reverse transcribed the entire isolated RNA, so it sequenced expressed TCRB transcripts. Generated by immunoSEQ multiplex PCR, the TCRdb table keeps only in-frame clones and is missing some. The sample yields 630,000 or so clones, around an eighth seen once. The authors took one heparinised blood draw, averaging about 120 mL, from each donor. Purities over 98% were achieved in all sorted populations. This clone was seen only a few times. The antigen is undetermined. V was shortened by 5 bases and J by 8 bases, with 19 bases between the two germline ends. The CDR3 sequence is 15 residues long. CDR1 and CDR2 (germline): SGHNT, YYREEE (reference sequence).

The receptor was isolated from a man aged 18 to 29 with type 1 diabetes. Specimen: naive CD4+ T cells from blood. V gene TRBV5-4 combines with J gene TRBJ1-4; no reliable D call. The CDR3 sequence: CASSPGLGGKEKLFF. CDR3 DNA: TGTGCCAGCAGTCCTGGGTTGGGTGGAAAGGAAAAACTGTTTTTT.